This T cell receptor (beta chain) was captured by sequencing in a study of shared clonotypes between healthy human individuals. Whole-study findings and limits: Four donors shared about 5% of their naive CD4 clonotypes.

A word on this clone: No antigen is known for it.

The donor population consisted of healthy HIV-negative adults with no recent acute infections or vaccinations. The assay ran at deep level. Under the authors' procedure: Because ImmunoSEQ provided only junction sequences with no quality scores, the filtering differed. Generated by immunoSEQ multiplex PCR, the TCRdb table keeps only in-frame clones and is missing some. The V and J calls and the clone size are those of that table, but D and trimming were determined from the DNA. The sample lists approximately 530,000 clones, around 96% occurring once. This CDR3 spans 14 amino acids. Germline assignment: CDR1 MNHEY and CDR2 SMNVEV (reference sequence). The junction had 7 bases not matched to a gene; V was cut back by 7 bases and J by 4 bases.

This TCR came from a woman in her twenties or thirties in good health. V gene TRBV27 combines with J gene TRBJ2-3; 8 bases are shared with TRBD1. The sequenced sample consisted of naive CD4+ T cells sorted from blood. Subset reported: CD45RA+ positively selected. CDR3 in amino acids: CASIPDRVADTQYF. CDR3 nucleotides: TGTGCCAGCATTCCGGACAGGGTTGCAGATACGCAGTATTTT.